Listed below are T cell receptor beta chains from one sample, sequenced in a study of T cell responses to AZD1222 COVID-19 vaccine. Sequencing was performed with immunoSEQ multiplex PCR; in TCRdb, only in-frame clones are kept and a portion is missing. In the table there are about 96,000 clones, 80% to 90% of which are singletons. The sequencing used peripheral blood, collected on day 0 of AZD1222 vaccination. These receptors came from an adult in good health. The CDR3 runs from the conserved cysteine through the conserved F or W. Each record gives: clone size, V gene, D gene, J gene, CDR3 DNA, CDR3 protein. D genes are given only for firm matches. The size of a clone is reported for some rows only, either as once, few or many, or as a class for expanded clones.

NA	TRBV5-6	NA	TRBJ1-3	TGTGCCAGCAGCCGGACGGCTGGAAACACCATATATTTT	CASSRTAGNTIYF
NA	TRBV15	NA	TRBJ1-6	TGTGCCACCAGCAGAGGGGTTAGTAATTCACCCCTCCACTTT	CATSRGVSNSPLHF
NA	TRBV12-3/TRBV12-4	NA	TRBJ2-5	TGTGCCAGCAGTTTTAGGGCTGAGGAGACCCAGTACTTC	CASSFRAEETQYF
once	TRBV6-2/TRBV6-3	TRBD1	TRBJ2-7	TGTGCCAGCAGCGACAGGGCCCCCTACGAGCAGTACTTC	CASSDRAPYEQYF
once	TRBV3-1/TRBV3-2	NA	TRBJ2-2	TGTGCCAGCAGCCCCCCCGGGGCGATCACCGGGGAGCTGTTTTTT	CASSPPGAITGELFF
NA	TRBV5-1	NA	TRBJ1-5	TGCGCCAGCAGCCCCCGGACAGCCATCCGAATAGCTAATCAGCCCCAGCATTTT	CASSPRTAIRIANQPQHF
NA	TRBV7-2	TRBD2	TRBJ2-7	TGTGCCAGCAGCTTAGGGCGGCTAGCGGGGAAACGTTACGAGCAGTACTTC	CASSLGRLAGKRYEQYF
NA	TRBV21-1	NA	TRBJ1-5	TGTGCCAGCAAGCCCTCGGTAGGGTATACAGGACTCAATCAGCCCCAGCATTTT	CASKPSVGYTGLNQPQHF
NA	TRBV11-2	NA	TRBJ2-7	TGTGCCAGCAGCTTAGTTGGTAGGTACGAGCAGTACTTC	CASSLVGRYEQYF
NA	TRBV5-1	NA	TRBJ1-3	TGCGCCAGCAGCTTGGGGTCCGGATCGGGAAACACCATATATTTT	CASSLGSGSGNTIYF
NA	TRBV15	NA	TRBJ2-3	TGTGCCACCAGCAGAGATGTGTGGCGGCTAGTTGCGGACACAGATACGCAGTATTTT	CATSRDVWRLVADTDTQYF
NA	TRBV7-9	NA	TRBJ1-2	TGTGCCAGCAGCCCCCTGGCCGCGCCCTATGGCTACACCTTC	CASSPLAAPYGYTF
NA	TRBV7-2	NA	TRBJ1-4	TGTGCCAGCAGCTTAGTTAAAGGGATCGGTGAAAAACTGTTTTTT	CASSLVKGIGEKLFF
NA	TRBV3-1/TRBV3-2	NA	TRBJ1-6	TGTGCCAGCAGCCCCTCATCCGGAGGGAGGATATCACCCCTCCACTTT	CASSPSSGGRISPLHF
NA	TRBV13	NA	TRBJ2-7	TGTGCCAGCAGCTTAGGCCGGACAGCCAAATACGAGCAGTACTTC	CASSLGRTAKYEQYF
NA	TRBV28	NA	TRBJ1-6	TGTGCCAGCAGTTTATCACGCCGTTTAGGAAATTCACCCCTCCACTTT	CASSLSRRLGNSPLHF
NA	TRBV5-6	NA	TRBJ1-2	TGTGCCAGCAGCTTAAGGCCAGACTATGGCTACACCTTC	CASSLRPDYGYTF